These 24 T cell receptor beta chains were all obtained from the same sample, sequenced in a study of blood T cell repertoires in COVID-19. Profiled with immunoSEQ multiplex PCR; TCRdb holds only in-frame clones, not every one. The sample includes 200,000 to 250,000 clones, approximately 90% of them seen just once. Sequencing used PBMCs or T cells enriched from blood (not recorded which). The receptors stem from a woman aged 18-35 years in a cohort exposed to, infected with or recovered from COVID-19 (not recorded which).

The rearrangement uses TRBV6-5 and TRBJ2-4, with 9 bases lining up with TRBD1. The germline V gene encodes CDR1 MNHEY and CDR2 SVGAGI. The CDR3 runs 15 residues. Losses at the gene ends were 2 bases for V and 7 bases for J; bases not matched to a gene: 6. The CDR3 here is CASSYVQGAKNIQYF. CDR3 coding DNA: TGTGCCAGCAGTTACGTACAGGGGGCAAAGAACATTCAGTACTTC.

The chain uses TRBV6-5 and TRBJ2-1, with 8 bases identical to TRBD2. The germline gives CDR1 MNHEY, CDR2 SVGAGI. V was pared by 11 bases and J by 4 bases, with 7 bases of the junction left unmatched. The CDR3 is 13 amino acids. CDR3 coding DNA: TGTGCCTCTCAAGCGGGAGAGTACAATGAGCAGTTCTTC. Its protein product is CASQAGEYNEQFF.

DNA of the CDR3: TGTGCCAGCAGCCAGTCGTTTGGACGGGGAAGTCTGTATTCACCCCTCCACTTT. Encoded protein: CASSQSFGRGSLYSPLHF. The chain couples TRBV14 to TRBJ1-6; D gene ambiguous. V was clipped by 3 bases and J by 8 bases, with 23 bases between them. Looked up from germline, CDR1 is SGHDN and CDR2 is FVKESK. The CDR3 sequence is 18 residues long.

The chain combines TRBV4-1 with TRBJ2-7, with D possibly matching TRBD1 (6 bases). Trimming removed 1 base at V and 2 bases at J, with 33 bases between. This CDR3 contains 22 residues. Germline V CDR1 and CDR2: MGHRA, YSYEKL. CDR3 amino acids: CASSQGPRKRDTASSRAYEQYF. The CDR3 DNA follows: TGCGCCAGCAGCCAAGGGCCACGCAAGAGGGACACCGCATCGTCCAGGGCCTACGAGCAGTACTTC.

The rearrangement joins TRBV19 to TRBJ2-1; the match to TRBD2 covers 7 bases. The V gene end was trimmed by 0 bases and the J gene end by 4 bases; junction bases not matched to a gene: 6. The germline CDR1 and CDR2 sequences are LNHDA and SQIVND (reference sequence). There are 16 residues in the CDR3. The CDR3, as DNA: TGTGCCAGTAGTATAGATCCGTCTAGCGGATACAATGAGCAGTTCTTC. This codes for CASSIDPSSGYNEQFF.

The chain combines TRBV2 with TRBJ2-5; possible D gene TRBD1, 7 bases. The CDR3 is 14 residues long. Germline V CDR1 and CDR2: SNHLY, FYNNEI. The V end was cut by 4 bases, the J end by 5 bases, with 14 bases between. This CDR3 reads CASSGQGGEETQYF. The DNA for the CDR3 is TGTGCCAGCAGTGGCCAGGGGGGCGAGGAGACCCAGTACTTC.

This sequence joins TRBV7-5 and TRBJ2-7; the table's D call, TRBD1, was not checked against the DNA. TRBV7-5 is a listed pseudogene. This CDR3 is 15 amino acids long. CDR3 nucleotides: TGTGTCAGAAGCTTACCCGGACAGGGGAGCTACGAGCAGTACTTC. Protein sequence: CVRSLPGQGSYEQYF.

There are a few counts of this clone. V is TRBV6-5 and J is TRBJ1-1; D call uncertain. Trimming took 11 bases from V and 2 from J, leaving 15 bases between them. The CDR3 totals 13 residues. Looked up from germline, CDR1 is MNHEY and CDR2 is SVGAGI. Here the CDR3 reads CACSRLANTEAFF. The CDR3 region has the DNA TGTGCCTGCTCCAGGCTGGCTAACACTGAAGCTTTCTTT.

The chain carries TRBV13 and TRBJ2-7; TRBD2 is a possible D gene (7 bases). Trimming took off 5 bases at V and 2 bases at J, with 16 bases between the two ends. Germline CDR1 and CDR2: PRHDT and FYEKMQ (reference sequence). The CDR3 contains 15 residues. The CDR3 region is CASSPGRGGAYEQYF. CDR3 nucleotide sequence: TGTGCCAGCAGCCCAGGTAGGGGGGGAGCCTACGAGCAGTACTTC.

The CDR3 sequence is CASSFSSGGQETQYF. CDR3 in DNA: TGTGCCAGCAGTTTTTCGTCGGGGGGGCAAGAGACCCAGTACTTC. This chain connects TRBV27 to TRBJ2-5; TRBD2 matches at 8 bases. Germline V gene lookup returns CDR1 MNHEY and CDR2 SMNVEV (reference sequence). J gave up 2 bases and V 3 bases, and 5 bases lay outside the gene matches. This CDR3 region has 15 residues.

The J gene is TRBJ2-5, the V gene TRBV3-1 (or the pseudogene TRBV3-2), with 11 bases lining up with TRBD1. Per the germline V gene, CDR1 is LGHDT and CDR2 is YNNKEL (reference sequence). J was trimmed by 7 bases and V by 1 base; bases with no gene match: 8. CDR3 length: 16 amino acids. CDR3 in amino acids: CASSQVGPGQGVTQYF. The CDR3 DNA follows: TGTGCCAGCAGCCAAGTTGGGCCGGGACAGGGGGTGACCCAGTACTTC.

The V call is TRBV29-1, the J call TRBJ2-7, with D hard to call. CDR1 is SQVTM, CDR2 ANQGSEA, per germline. Trimming removed 2 bases at V and 1 base at J, with 9 bases between. The CDR3 covers 13 residues. CDR3 in DNA: TGCAGCGTTGAAATTCCGGAGTCCTACGAGCAGTACTTC. It translates to CSVEIPESYEQYF.

V and J are TRBV28 and TRBJ1-3; D gene ambiguous. There are 13 residues in the CDR3. CDR1 and CDR2 (germline): MDHEN, SYDVKM. Trimming pared 6 bases from V and 3 bases from J, leaving 9 bases between. The CDR3 DNA reads as TGTGCCAGCAGACCCAGGAATGGAAACACCATATATTTT. Protein sequence: CASRPRNGNTIYF.

The chain joins TRBV10-3 to TRBJ1-2, with D unclear. CDR3 length: 13 amino acids. V lost 2 bases and J 8 bases, leaving 12 bases between the germline ends. Germline CDR1 reads ENHRY; CDR2 reads SYGVKD. CDR3 residues: CAISEVGEGGYTF. CDR3 nucleotide sequence: TGTGCCATCAGTGAGGTTGGGGAGGGAGGCTACACCTTC.

This clone was counted once. CDR3: CASSPPLTGDEKLFF. CDR3 bases: TGTGCCAGCAGCCCACCTCTGACAGGGGATGAAAAACTGTTTTTT. V usage is TRBV11-2 and J usage is TRBJ1-4; TRBD1 matches 8 bases. V dropped 5 bases and J dropped 6; count of bases not matched to a gene: 8. Germline V lookup: CDR1 SGHAT, CDR2 FQNNGV. There are 15 residues in the CDR3.

This clone was seen only once. V gene TRBV6-5 combines with J gene TRBJ2-7; tentatively, D is TRBD1 (5 bases). Germline CDR1 is MNHEY and CDR2 is SVGAGI. The CDR3 has 15 amino acids. V gave up 3 bases and J gave up 3 bases, with 15 bases separating them. The CDR3 DNA follows: TGTGCCAGCAGTTATGGAACAGGAATTGGCTACGAGCAGTACTTC. Its translation is CASSYGTGIGYEQYF.

CDR3: CASSLLGPGRVGDTEAFF. The CDR3 DNA is TGTGCCAGCAGCCTATTGGGCCCAGGTCGAGTAGGGGACACTGAAGCTTTCTTT. The chain combines TRBV5-6 with TRBJ1-1, with TRBD1 as a possible D gene (5 bases). This CDR3 contains 18 residues. The V gene lost 4 bases and the J gene lost 3 bases, with 25 bases spanning the gap. Germline V gene data show CDR1 as SGHDT and CDR2 as YYEEEE.

The chain recombines TRBV28 with TRBJ1-2, with D possibly TRBD1 on 5 matching bases. The CDR3 is 14 residues long. Trimming removed 6 bases at V and 3 bases at J, with 14 bases between. Germline-derived CDR1 and CDR2 are MDHEN and SYDVKM. CDR3 sequence reads: CASSPGREHYGYTF. CDR3 in DNA: TGTGCCAGCAGCCCAGGGCGGGAGCACTATGGCTACACCTTC.

The chain uses TRBV9 and TRBJ2-1; 7 bases line up with TRBD2. Trimming removed 2 bases from V and 4 bases from J; junction bases left unmatched: 6. Germline loops: CDR1 SGDLS, CDR2 YYNGEE. The CDR3 loop spans 15 amino acids. CDR3 nucleotides: TGTGCCAGCAGCGTCGGGGAGGGCCCATACAATGAGCAGTTCTTC. Protein product: CASSVGEGPYNEQFF. The entire variable domain, with the rest obtained from reference TRBV9 and TRBJ2-1, is as follows: DSGVTQTPKHLITATGQRVTLRCSPRSGDLSVYWYQQSLDQGLQFLIQYYNGEERAKGNILERFSAQQFPDLHSELNLSSLELGDSALYFCASSVGEGPYNEQFFGPGTRLTVL.

This chain uses TRBV11-2 with TRBJ2-5; D might be TRBD2 (6 bases). V gave up 3 bases and J gave up 5 bases, with 19 bases separating them. Germline V gene lookup returns CDR1 SGHAT and CDR2 FQNNGV. The CDR3 covers 16 residues. CDR3 residues: CASSLGSRESWETQYF. DNA of the CDR3: TGTGCCAGCAGCTTGGGGTCGCGGGAATCGTGGGAGACCCAGTACTTC. Combining the CDR3 with reference TRBV11-2 and TRBJ2-5 gives the whole variable domain EAGVAQSPRYKIIEKRQSVAFWCNPISGHATLYWYQQILGQGPKLLIQFQNNGVVDDSQLPKDRFSAERLKGVDSTLKIQPAKLEDSAVYLCASSLGSRESWETQYFGPGTRLLVL.

The chain joins TRBV7-6 to TRBJ2-7; 9 bases fit TRBD2. From germline, CDR1 is SGHVS and CDR2 FNYEAQ. This CDR3 comprises 15 residues. V was clipped by 2 bases and J by 2 bases; unmatched bases: 4. The DNA for the CDR3 is TGTGCCAGCAGCTTATCGGCGGGAGGGCCCTACGAGCAGTACTTC. The encoded protein is CASSLSAGGPYEQYF.

J is TRBJ1-3 and V is TRBV12-3 or TRBV12-4; D call uncertain. Trimming removed 4 bases from V and 4 bases from J, with 8 bases in between. This CDR3 is built from 13 residues. The CDR3 DNA reads TGTGCCAGCAGTTCCCCTCGGGGAAACACCATATATTTT. Residues: CASSSPRGNTIYF.

The V gene is TRBV6-1, the J gene TRBJ2-7, with 9 positions matching TRBD1. CDR3 length equals 18 residues. With 0 bases clipped from V and 4 bases from J, the junction kept 13 bases outside the gene matches. CDR1 is MNHNS, CDR2 SASEGT, per germline. In DNA, the CDR3 is TGTGCCAGCAGTGAAGCTGTCGCACCCGGGACAGGGAGGTACGAGCAGTACTTC. This sequence encodes CASSEAVAPGTGRYEQYF.

This chain uses TRBV5-1 with TRBJ1-5; possible D gene TRBD1, 5 bases. Trimming cost V 0 bases and J 6 bases, with 7 bases left between them. Germline V CDR1 and CDR2: SGHRS, YFSETQ. This CDR3 is 13 amino acids long. The DNA for the CDR3 is TGCGCCAGCAGCTTGGACGACAGTCAGCCCCAGCATTTT. Translated, it gives CASSLDDSQPQHF.